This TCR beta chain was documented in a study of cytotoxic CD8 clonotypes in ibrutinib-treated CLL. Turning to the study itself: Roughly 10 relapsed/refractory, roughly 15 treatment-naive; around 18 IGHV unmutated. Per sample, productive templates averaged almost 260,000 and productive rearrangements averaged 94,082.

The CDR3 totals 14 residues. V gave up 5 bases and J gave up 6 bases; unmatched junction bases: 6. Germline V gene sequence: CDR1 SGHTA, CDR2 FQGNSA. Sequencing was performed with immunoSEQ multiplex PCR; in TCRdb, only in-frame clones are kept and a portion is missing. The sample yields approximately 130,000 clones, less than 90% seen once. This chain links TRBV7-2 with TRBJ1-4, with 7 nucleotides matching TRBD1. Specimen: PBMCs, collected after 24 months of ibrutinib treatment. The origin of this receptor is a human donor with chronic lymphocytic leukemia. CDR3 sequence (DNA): TGTGCCAGCAGCACCGATACAGGGGATGAAAAACTGTTTTTT. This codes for CASSTDTGDEKLFF.